Below, 21 T cell receptor beta chains from the same sample are listed, as sequenced in a study of T cell changes during pregnancy in multiple sclerosis. Using immunoSEQ multiplex PCR, the repertoire was profiled, and TCRdb retains in-frame clones only, with some absent. The sample yields roughly 40,000 clones, more than 85% seen once. The sequenced sample was CD4+ T cells from peripheral blood mononuclear cells, obtained in the second trimester of pregnancy. These receptors were taken from a female donor in good health, enrolled as a control in a pregnancy study.

This chain connects TRBV10-3 to TRBJ2-3; D perhaps matches TRBD2 (7 bases). The V gene lost 0 bases and the J gene lost 7 bases, with 26 bases spanning the gap. CDR3 length: 19 residues. Per the germline V gene, CDR1 is ENHRY and CDR2 is SYGVKD. CDR3 region: CAISESRGGPGPLGNTQYF. CDR3 DNA: TGTGCCATCAGTGAGTCTAGGGGGGGGCCGGGTCCTCTAGGGAATACGCAGTATTTT.

This chain links TRBV5-6 with TRBJ1-5; tentative D call: TRBD1 (6 bases). The CDR3 runs to 18 residues. CDR1 and CDR2 (germline): SGHDT, YYEEEE. V dropped 4 bases and J dropped 1 base, with 21 bases sitting between them. The CDR3 region is CASSAGEGGYGSNQPQHF. The CDR3 DNA sequence: TGTGCCAGCAGCGCAGGGGAAGGTGGTTATGGAAGCAATCAGCCCCAGCATTTT.

The gene calls are TRBV27 and TRBJ1-2; 8 bases line up with TRBD1. With 5 bases clipped from V and 2 bases from J, the junction kept 10 bases outside the gene matches. CDR3 size: 16 residues. The germline V gene encodes CDR1 MNHEY and CDR2 SMNVEV (reference sequence). This CDR3 reads CASSPRRTGLNYGYTF. DNA of the CDR3: TGTGCCAGCAGTCCAAGACGGACAGGGCTGAACTATGGCTACACCTTC.

The rearrangement links TRBV10-2 to TRBJ2-3, with a possible D match to TRBD2 (5 bases). Trimming removed 11 bases from V and 1 base from J, with 10 bases in between. Looked up from germline, CDR1 is WSHSY and CDR2 is SAAADI. This CDR3 has 12 residues. As DNA, the CDR3 is TGCGCCTCCGACGGGGGCACAGATACGCAGTATTTT. Residues: CASDGGTDTQYF.

V usage is TRBV18 and J usage is TRBJ2-7; D gene ambiguous. Per the germline V gene, CDR1 is KGHSH and CDR2 is LQKENI. CDR3 size: 13 residues. V was shortened by 2 bases and J by 1 base, with 6 bases between the two germline ends. The CDR3 nucleotides read TGTGCCAGCTCACCAATGTCGTCCTACGAGCAGTACTTC. Translation gives CASSPMSSYEQYF.

This clone was observed once. The chain combines TRBV18 with TRBJ2-3; D is undetermined. This CDR3 contains 13 residues. Germline-derived CDR1 and CDR2 are KGHSH and LQKENI. The germline V and J ends were trimmed by 3 bases and 0 bases, with 4 bases remaining between them. The CDR3 coding sequence is TGTGCCAGCTCACCGGCCAGCACAGATACGCAGTATTTT. Translation: CASSPASTDTQYF.

The rearrangement joins TRBV7-2 to TRBJ2-2; possibly TRBD2 for D (6 bases). Germline CDR1 is SGHTA and CDR2 is FQGNSA. The V and J ends lost 1 base and 8 bases respectively, with 11 bases between them. The CDR3 contains 14 residues. CDR3 residues: CASSLVTLAGELFF. The CDR3 nucleotides are TGTGCCAGCAGCTTAGTAACCCTAGCGGGGGAGCTGTTTTTT.

The CDR3 here is CASSRGQGLNTEAFF. CDR3 DNA: TGTGCCAGCAGCCGAGGACAGGGATTGAACACTGAAGCTTTCTTT. The V call is TRBV5-5, the J call TRBJ1-1, with 8 nucleotides matching TRBD1. Germline CDR1 is SGHKS and CDR2 is YYEKEE (reference sequence). V was clipped by 4 bases and J by 0 bases; unmatched bases: 5. The CDR3 is made up of 15 amino acids.

The rearrangement uses TRBV30 and TRBJ1-1, with TRBD1 matching 7 bases. The CDR3 spans 16 residues. With 8 bases clipped from V and 0 bases from J, the junction kept 15 bases outside the gene matches. Germline lookup yields CDR1 GTSNPN and CDR2 SVGIG (reference sequence). CDR3 bases: TGTGCCGGACGCTACAGGGGAGTTTCGATGAACACTGAAGCTTTCTTT. It specifies CAGRYRGVSMNTEAFF.

DNA for the CDR3: TGTGCCAGCAGCACCGGGACAAGCGAGCAGTACTTC. It encodes CASSTGTSEQYF. This sequence joins TRBV6-5 and TRBJ2-7, with D tentatively TRBD1 (6 bases). CDR1 is MNHEY, CDR2 SVGAGI, per germline. Trimming took off 6 bases at V and 6 bases at J, with 12 bases between the two ends. The CDR3 runs 12 residues.

In this sample, this clone turned up once. J is TRBJ1-2 and V is TRBV5-8, with D hard to call. V lost 7 bases, J lost 3 bases, and 10 bases lay in between. This CDR3 spans 12 amino acids. Germline V gene lookup returns CDR1 SGHTS and CDR2 YDEGEE. CDR3 loop: CASSVEDYGYTF. DNA for the CDR3: TGTGCCAGCTCGGTAGAGGACTATGGCTACACCTTC.

The CDR3 nucleotides read TGTGCCAGCAGTTATCCGGGTGAGGGGAGGCAGCCCCAGCATTTT. Amino acids: CASSYPGEGRQPQHF. The J gene is TRBJ1-5, the V gene TRBV6-6; D possibly corresponds to TRBD1 (5 bases). Trimming pared 3 bases from V and 7 bases from J, leaving 16 bases between. This CDR3 spans 15 amino acids. Germline V gene data show CDR1 as MNHNY and CDR2 as SVGAGI (reference sequence).

This chain joins TRBV2 and TRBJ2-7, with TRBD1 as a possible D gene (6 bases). The CDR3 extends over 17 amino acids. CDR1 and CDR2 from the germline V gene are SNHLY and FYNNEI. Trimming pared 2 bases from V and 5 bases from J, leaving 22 bases between. The CDR3 loop is CASSEIGRTGLFDEQYF. DNA for the CDR3: TGTGCCAGCAGTGAAATTGGCAGAACAGGGCTCTTCGACGAGCAGTACTTC.

The chain couples TRBV29-1 to TRBJ1-1; 7 bases line up with TRBD1. Trimming took 7 bases from V and 0 from J; bases not matched to a gene: 5. The germline CDR1 and CDR2 sequences are SQVTM and ANQGSEA. The length of the CDR3 is 13 residues. Here the CDR3 DNA reads TGCAGCGGGATGACAGGGATGAACACTGAAGCTTTCTTT. As protein: CSGMTGMNTEAFF. Filled out from reference TRBV29-1 and TRBJ1-1, the complete variable domain reads SAVISQKPSRDICQRGTSLTIQCQVDSQVTMMFWYRQQPGQSLTLIATANQGSEATYESGFVIDKFPISRPNLTFSTLTVSNMSPEDSSIYLCSGMTGMNTEAFFGQGTRLTVV.

This chain connects TRBV5-4 to TRBJ2-6, with D hard to call. Trimming stripped 0 bases from V and 1 base from J, with 8 bases between. Germline CDR1 SGHNT, CDR2 YYREEE (reference sequence). The CDR3 length is 16 residues. CDR3 nucleotide sequence: TGTGCCAGCAGCTTGGCGAGGAGATCTGGGGCCAACGTCCTGACTTTC. Its protein product is CASSLARRSGANVLTF. Using reference TRBV5-4 and TRBJ2-6 for the parts outside the CDR3, the full variable domain is ETGVTQSPTHLIKTRGQQVTLRCSSQSGHNTVSWYQQALGQGPQFIFQYYREEENGRGNFPPRFSGLQFPNYSSELNVNALELDDSALYLCASSLARRSGANVLTFGAGSRLTVL.

The rearrangement joins TRBV19 to TRBJ2-1; 12 bases agree with TRBD1. V was pared by 3 bases and J by 3 bases, with 3 bases of the junction left unmatched. The germline CDR1 and CDR2 sequences are LNHDA and SQIVND (reference sequence). The length of the CDR3 is 16 residues. The CDR3 DNA follows: TGTGCCAGTAGTATGGGACAGGGGGCCAGCTACAATGAGCAGTTCTTC. It encodes CASSMGQGASYNEQFF.

CDR3 nucleotide sequence: TGTGCCAGTAGTAGCCCCCCCGGGACTAGCGGACTCACCGGGGAGCTGTTTTTT. Translated: CASSSPPGTSGLTGELFF. The chain employs TRBV19 and TRBJ2-2; TRBD2 matches at 11 bases. V dropped 4 bases and J dropped 4; count of bases not matched to a gene: 11. Germline CDR1 reads LNHDA; CDR2 reads SQIVND (reference sequence). CDR3 length: 18 residues. The full variable domain, in which reference TRBV19 and TRBJ2-2 provide the parts outside the CDR3, is DGGITQSPKYLFRKEGQNVTLSCEQNLNHDAMYWYRQDPGQGLRLIYYSQIVNDFQKGDIAEGYSVSREKKESFPLTVTSAQKNPTAFYLCASSSPPGTSGLTGELFFGEGSRLTVL.

V and J are TRBV2 and TRBJ2-3; 9 bases line up with TRBD2. Unmatched junction bases numbered 4, after V lost 3 bases and J lost 3 bases. The CDR3 runs 15 residues. Germline V lookup: CDR1 SNHLY, CDR2 FYNNEI. The CDR3 loop is CASSEERGATDTQYF. In DNA form, the CDR3 reads TGTGCCAGCAGTGAGGAGCGGGGGGCGACAGATACGCAGTATTTT. The entire variable domain, with the rest obtained from reference TRBV2 and TRBJ2-3, is as follows: EPEVTQTPSHQVTQMGQEVILRCVPISNHLYFYWYRQILGQKVEFLVSFYNNEISEKSEIFDDQFSVERPDGSNFTLKIRSTKLEDSAMYFCASSEERGATDTQYFGPGTRLTVL.

J is TRBJ2-3 and V is TRBV27, with TRBD2 identical over 11 bases. Germline V gives CDR1 MNHEY, CDR2 SMNVEV (reference sequence). The ends lost 5 bases at V and 0 bases at J; junction bases unmatched: 1. The CDR3 spans 15 residues. This CDR3 reads CASSRTSGSTDTQYF. CDR3 DNA: TGTGCCAGCAGTCGGACTAGCGGGAGCACAGATACGCAGTATTTT.

The V call is TRBV6-1, the J call TRBJ2-5; 10 positions agree with TRBD2. The CDR3 loop spans 17 amino acids. CDR1 and CDR2 from the germline V gene are MNHNS and SASEGT. The ends lost 4 bases at V and 4 bases at J; junction bases unmatched: 12. CDR3 nucleotide sequence: TGTGCCAGCAGTGTCCCCAGCGGGGGGGCTCGGGGAGAGACCCAGTACTTC. Translating gives CASSVPSGGARGETQYF.

The J gene is TRBJ2-3, the V gene TRBV7-2, with TRBD2 as a possible D gene (6 bases). The CDR3 contains 16 residues. CDR1 and CDR2 from the germline V gene are SGHTA and FQGNSA. The V end lost 1 base, the J end lost 10 bases, and 21 bases lay between the germline ends. The CDR3: CASSLDGTGSSTAQYF. The CDR3 DNA is TGTGCCAGCAGCTTAGACGGGACTGGTTCCAGTACGGCGCAGTATTTT.